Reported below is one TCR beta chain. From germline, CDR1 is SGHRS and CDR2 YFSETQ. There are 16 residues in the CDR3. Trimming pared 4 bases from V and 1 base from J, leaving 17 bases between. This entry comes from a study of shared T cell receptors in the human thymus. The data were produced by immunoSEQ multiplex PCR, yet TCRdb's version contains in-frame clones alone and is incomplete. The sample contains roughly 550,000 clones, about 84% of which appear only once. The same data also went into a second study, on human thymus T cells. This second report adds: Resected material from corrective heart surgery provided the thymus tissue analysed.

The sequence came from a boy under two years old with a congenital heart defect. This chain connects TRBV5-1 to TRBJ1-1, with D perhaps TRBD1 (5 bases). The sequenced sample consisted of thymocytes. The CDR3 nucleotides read TGCGCCAGCAGCCCGGACAAGGGGTGGGGGAACACTGAAGCTTTCTTT. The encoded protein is CASSPDKGWGNTEAFF. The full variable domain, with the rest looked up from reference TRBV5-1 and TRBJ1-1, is KAGVTQTPRYLIKTRGQQVTLSCSPISGHRSVSWYQQTPGQGLQFLFEYFSETQRNKGNFPGRFSGRQFSNSRSEMNVSTLELGDSALYLCASSPDKGWGNTEAFFGQGTRLTVV.